A single sample gave rise to the 21 T cell receptor beta chains below, sequenced in a study of OX40 agonist ivuxolimab in advanced cancers. The protocol was immunoSEQ multiplex PCR, while the TCRdb copy is restricted to in-frame clones and leaves out a portion. Counted here are some 60,000 clones, more than 85% occurring once; the ten biggest clones make up approximately 4%. This material consisted of CD4+ or CD8+ T cells sorted from blood, taken in a trial of the OX40 agonist ivuxolimab. The receptors were sampled from an adult with an advanced solid tumor such as melanoma, head and neck, liver or kidney cancer.

The V gene is TRBV28, the J gene TRBJ2-7; 7 positions agree with TRBD2. J gave up 0 bases and V 8 bases, and 7 bases lay outside the gene matches. This CDR3 spans 14 amino acids. In germline, CDR1 is MDHEN, CDR2 SYDVKM. The CDR3 protein is CASHPGGISYEQYF. CDR3 DNA sequence: TGTGCCAGCCACCCCGGGGGGATCTCCTACGAGCAGTACTTC. The full variable domain, rest sourced from reference TRBV28 and TRBJ2-7, is DVKVTQSSRYLVKRTGEKVFLECVQDMDHENMFWYRQDPGLGLRLIYFSYDVKMKEKGDIPEGYSVSREKKERFSLILESASTNQTSMYLCASHPGGISYEQYFGPGTRLTVT.

The rearrangement joins TRBV6-5 to TRBJ2-7; D gene unclear. The CDR3 loop spans 13 amino acids. The V and J ends lost 7 bases and 2 bases respectively, with 12 bases between them. Per the germline V gene, CDR1 is MNHEY and CDR2 is SVGAGI. The CDR3 DNA follows: TGTGCCAGCACCCTTACAGAGACCTACGAGCAGTACTTC. This sequence encodes CASTLTETYEQYF.

This chain uses TRBV19 with TRBJ1-1, with 10 positions matching TRBD1. The germline gives CDR1 LNHDA, CDR2 SQIVND (reference sequence). The CDR3 spans 13 residues. V lost 6 bases, J lost 6 bases, and 4 bases stayed unmatched. In DNA form, the CDR3 reads TGTGCCAGTAGGGGACAGGGGTTGGCTGAAGCTTTCTTT. It codes for CASRGQGLAEAFF.

DNA of the CDR3: TGCGCCAGCAGCTTGGCGGGACAGGGCGTAACCGGGGAGCTGTTTTTT. As protein: CASSLAGQGVTGELFF. This chain uses TRBV5-1 with TRBJ2-2; 9 positions agree with TRBD1. The CDR3 loop spans 16 amino acids. V lost 0 bases to trimming and J lost 5 bases; unmatched junction nucleotides: 5. Germline CDR1 reads SGHRS; CDR2 reads YFSETQ. Using reference TRBV5-1 and TRBJ2-2 for the parts outside the CDR3, the full variable domain is KAGVTQTPRYLIKTRGQQVTLSCSPISGHRSVSWYQQTPGQGLQFLFEYFSETQRNKGNFPGRFSGRQFSNSRSEMNVSTLELGDSALYLCASSLAGQGVTGELFFGEGSRLTVL.

The V and J genes are TRBV12-5 and TRBJ1-2; a possible D gene is TRBD1 (6 bases). The CDR3 is 17 amino acids. Deletions cut 2 bases from V and 4 bases from J, with 20 bases between. In germline, CDR1 is LGHNT, CDR2 FRNRAP. The CDR3 sequence: CASGLITLAGAGYGYTF. The CDR3 DNA reads TGTGCTAGTGGTTTGATAACGCTGGCAGGGGCAGGCTATGGCTACACCTTC.

V usage is TRBV2 and J usage is TRBJ1-5; 9 bases align to TRBD1. Losses at the gene ends were 3 bases for V and 2 bases for J; bases not matched to a gene: 2. The CDR3 has 15 amino acids. Per germline, CDR1 SNHLY and CDR2 FYNNEI. The CDR3: CASSEGQGGNQPQHF. The CDR3 DNA follows: TGTGCCAGCAGTGAGGGACAGGGAGGCAATCAGCCCCAGCATTTT.

The chain links TRBV9 to TRBJ2-1; the match to TRBD1 covers 7 bases. V trimming: 0 bases; J trimming: 9 bases; junction bases outside the gene matches: 9. The CDR3 is 15 residues long. From germline, CDR1 is SGDLS and CDR2 YYNGEE. The chain's CDR3 is CASSVGGTVVTEQFF. DNA for the CDR3: TGTGCCAGCAGCGTAGGTGGGACAGTGGTAACTGAGCAGTTCTTC.

The chain links TRBV29-1 to TRBJ2-1, with 9 bases identical to TRBD2. The junction had 8 bases not matched to a gene; V was cut back by 4 bases and J by 7 bases. From germline, CDR1 is SQVTM and CDR2 ANQGSEA. This CDR3 spans 14 amino acids. This CDR3 reads CSVGRRGGKNEQFF. In DNA, the CDR3 is TGCAGCGTTGGCCGGCGGGGGGGCAAGAATGAGCAGTTCTTC.

The chain employs TRBV7-2 and TRBJ1-2; possibly TRBD1 for D (6 bases). Per the germline V gene, CDR1 is SGHTA and CDR2 is FQGNSA. Trimming stripped 6 bases from V and 8 bases from J, with 16 bases between. The CDR3 spans 13 residues. CDR3 protein: CASRLNPGEGYTF. The CDR3 DNA reads as TGTGCCAGCAGATTAAACCCAGGGGAAGGCTACACCTTC.

Only a few counts were recorded for this clone. The chain links TRBV11-3 to TRBJ2-7; D unclear. Deletions cut 4 bases from V and 6 bases from J, with 7 bases between. The V gene's germline CDR1 is SGHNT and CDR2 YENEEA. CDR3 length: 11 residues. The CDR3 sequence is CASSSHFEQYF. CDR3 DNA sequence: TGTGCCAGCAGCTCTCACTTCGAGCAGTACTTC.

The chain uses TRBV10-1 and TRBJ2-5, with no clear D. Germline V gives CDR1 WNHNN, CDR2 SYGVQD (reference sequence). This CDR3 region has 12 residues. The ends were cut back, 10 bases at V and 7 bases at J, with 16 bases in the middle. The CDR3 reads CATPGSPTTQYF. DNA for the CDR3: TGCGCCACCCCAGGTTCCCCTACGACCCAGTACTTC.

V and J are TRBV6-5 and TRBJ2-5; 8 positions match TRBD2. The CDR3 length is 14 residues. The germline CDR1 and CDR2 sequences are MNHEY and SVGAGI. The J segment lost 5 bases and the V segment lost 5 bases, leaving 7 bases of the junction unmatched. This chain's CDR3 is CASSTRTSTETQYF. The CDR3 bases are TGTGCCAGCAGTACCCGGACTAGCACGGAGACCCAGTACTTC.

This sequence joins TRBV15 and TRBJ1-2, with no clear D. Germline lookup yields CDR1 LNHNV and CDR2 YYDKDF (reference sequence). CDR3 length equals 15 residues. V was shortened by 0 bases and J by 3 bases, with 11 bases between the two germline ends. The chain's CDR3 is CATSRDRQSHYGYTF. CDR3 coding DNA: TGTGCCACCAGCAGAGATCGGCAGTCCCACTATGGCTACACCTTC.

The chain combines TRBV4-2 with TRBJ2-3; no reliable D call. In germline, CDR1 is LGHNA, CDR2 YNFKEQ. The CDR3 sequence is 15 residues long. Trimming took off 4 bases at V and 0 bases at J, with 11 bases between the two ends. CDR3 sequence: CASSPTRGSTDTQYF. The CDR3 DNA reads TGTGCCAGCAGCCCCACCAGAGGAAGCACAGATACGCAGTATTTT.

This chain joins TRBV19 and TRBJ2-7; D is perhaps TRBD1 (5 bases). V lost 4 bases to trimming and J lost 5 bases, with 18 bases between them. The CDR3 is 15 amino acids. Looked up from germline, CDR1 is LNHDA and CDR2 is SQIVND (reference sequence). As DNA, the CDR3 is TGTGCCAGTAGTAGAAATGGACCCGGACATCACGAGCAGTACTTC. Protein sequence: CASSRNGPGHHEQYF.

The chain employs TRBV6-5 and TRBJ2-5; the match to TRBD2 covers 8 bases. CDR1 and CDR2 (germline): MNHEY, SVGAGI. The CDR3 loop spans 14 amino acids. J lost 4 bases, V lost 6 bases, and 7 bases had no gene match. The CDR3 DNA is TGTGCCAGCAGCCCCACTAGCGGAGGAGAGACCCAGTACTTC. Translated: CASSPTSGGETQYF.

This clone was observed a single time. The chain links TRBV7-9 to TRBJ2-7, with D maybe TRBD2 (5 bases). Trimming removed 5 bases from V and 7 bases from J, with 15 bases in between. Germline V gene data show CDR1 as SEHNR and CDR2 as FQNEAQ (reference sequence). The CDR3 loop spans 13 amino acids. The CDR3 bases are TGTGCCAGCAGCATACTAAGTTCGGGGGAGCAGTACTTC. Translation: CASSILSSGEQYF.

The genes are TRBV7-2 and TRBJ2-7; the match to TRBD1 covers 7 bases. Germline V gene sequence: CDR1 SGHTA, CDR2 FQGNSA. This CDR3 comprises 14 residues. The V segment lost 7 bases and the J segment 2 bases; nucleotides outside the gene matches: 8. The CDR3 spells CASTVSGTAYEQYF. The CDR3 nucleotides are TGTGCCAGCACCGTTTCAGGGACAGCCTACGAGCAGTACTTC.

This clone was seen just once. The rearrangement joins TRBV30 to TRBJ2-3, with D hard to call. This CDR3 is 15 amino acids long. Trimming shortened V by 3 bases and J by 2 bases, and 15 bases separated the two germline ends. Germline lookup yields CDR1 GTSNPN and CDR2 SVGIG (reference sequence). The CDR3 bases are TGTGCCTGGAGCGCGACCTCGTGGGCCACAGATACGCAGTATTTT. Its translation: CAWSATSWATDTQYF.

The J gene is TRBJ1-5, the V gene TRBV19; 9 nucleotides line up with TRBD1. V shed 4 bases and J 5 bases; nucleotides not matched to a gene: 6. The CDR3 spans 15 residues. Germline assignment: CDR1 LNHDA and CDR2 SQIVND (reference sequence). In nucleotides, the CDR3 is TGTGCCAGTAGTACCTCAACAGGGGGCTATCAGCCCCAGCATTTT. It specifies CASSTSTGGYQPQHF. Combining the CDR3 with reference TRBV19 and TRBJ1-5 gives the whole variable domain DGGITQSPKYLFRKEGQNVTLSCEQNLNHDAMYWYRQDPGQGLRLIYYSQIVNDFQKGDIAEGYSVSREKKESFPLTVTSAQKNPTAFYLCASSTSTGGYQPQHFGDGTRLSIL.

J is TRBJ1-4 and V is TRBV5-1, with a tentative D call TRBD1 (5 bases). The CDR3 has 15 residues. V was pared by 6 bases and J by 7 bases, with 19 bases between. CDR1 and CDR2 from the germline V gene are SGHRS and YFSETQ. The CDR3 loop reads CASTSGTQVGEKLFF. In nucleotides, the CDR3 is TGCGCCAGCACCTCCGGGACGCAGGTCGGTGAAAAACTGTTTTTT.